These 23 T cell receptor beta chains originate from one sample sequenced in a study of regulatory T cells in long-lasting Graves disease. Documented time point: persistent/refractory GD, antithyroid drugs over 5 years with positive TRAb. Construction of the TCR library relied on RNA isolated from PBMCs. CDR3-region Arm-PCR and iRepertoire HTBI primers produced the TCR beta libraries. TCRdb re-derived calls from the multiplex PCR reads in MiXCR, one entry per CDR3 protein. The sample has approximately 440,000 distinct CDR3 sequences, about a quarter seen once. This material consisted of peripheral blood mononuclear cells (PBMCs), taken when the disease was refractory, from a patient treated with antithyroid drugs. These receptors all come from a female donor with Graves disease.

The chain has TRBV7-8 and TRBJ2-6; TRBD1 is a possible D gene (5 bases). The CDR3 consists of 15 residues. Germline V gene sequence: CDR1 SGHVS, CDR2 FQNEAQ. V gave up 5 bases and J gave up 0 bases, with 8 bases separating them. CDR3 in amino acids: CASSRRGSGANVLTF. The DNA of the CDR3 is TGTGCCAGCAGCCGAAGGGGCTCTGGGGCCAACGTCCTGACTTTC.

The chain uses TRBV5-6 and TRBJ2-7; possibly TRBD1 or TRBD2 for D (6 bases each). With 0 bases removed from V and 3 bases from J, the gap between germline ends came to 16 bases. The CDR3 sequence is 16 residues long. Per germline, CDR1 SGHDT and CDR2 YYEEEE. The CDR3 nucleotides read TGTGCCAGCAGCTTGGAGGGGGGTCATCCCCTCTACGAGCAGTACTTC. It specifies CASSLEGGHPLYEQYF.

This clonotype was detected ten times or more. The J gene is TRBJ2-7, the V gene TRBV6-5; TRBD1 or TRBD2 may be the D gene (6 bases each). Trimming cost V 0 bases and J 4 bases, with 10 bases left between them. CDR3 size: 14 residues. Germline CDR1 MNHEY, CDR2 SVGAGI. CDR3 sequence reads: CASSYSGGRYEQYF. The CDR3 bases are TGTGCCAGCAGTTACTCAGGGGGGCGATACGAGCAGTACTTC.

The CDR3 protein is CSVEGRPGDEAFF. CDR3 nucleotide sequence: TGCAGCGTTGAAGGCAGGCCAGGGGATGAAGCTTTCTTT. V and J are TRBV29-1 and TRBJ1-1; perhaps TRBD1 as D (6 bases). The germline V and J ends were trimmed by 1 base and 7 bases, with 13 bases remaining between them. The CDR3 is 13 residues long. In germline, CDR1 is SQVTM, CDR2 ANQGSEA.

This clonotype appeared many times. The chain uses TRBV28 and TRBJ1-5; 8 bases fit TRBD1. From germline, CDR1 is MDHEN and CDR2 SYDVKM. The J segment lost 6 bases and the V segment lost 2 bases, leaving 9 bases of the junction unmatched. The CDR3 length is 16 residues. The CDR3 DNA follows: TGTGCCAGCAGTTTACCAAGGACAGGGTTCGGTCAGCCCCAGCATTTT. Encoded protein: CASSLPRTGFGQPQHF.

Many counts were recorded for this clonotype. This sequence joins TRBV20-1 and TRBJ2-5; the match to TRBD2 covers 16 bases. V trimming: 6 bases; J trimming: 4 bases; junction bases outside the gene matches: 11. This CDR3 contains 17 residues. Per the germline V gene, CDR1 is DFQATT and CDR2 is SNEGSKA (reference sequence). CDR3: CSARGLAGGPVVETQYF. CDR3 DNA sequence: TGCAGTGCGAGGGGACTAGCGGGAGGGCCGGTGGTAGAGACCCAGTACTTC.

The gene calls are TRBV7-9 and TRBJ1-1, with D possibly being TRBD1 (5 bases). Germline V gene data show CDR1 as SEHNR and CDR2 as FQNEAQ (reference sequence). V was clipped by 5 bases and J by 11 bases, with 18 bases between them. The CDR3 covers 13 residues. This chain's CDR3 is CASSPPDSWGAFF. The CDR3 region has the DNA TGTGCCAGCAGCCCCCCCGACAGTTGGGGGGCTTTCTTT.

V and J are TRBV5-5 and TRBJ1-2; 7 positions agree with TRBD1. The CDR3 consists of 15 residues. V shed 4 bases and J 4 bases; nucleotides not matched to a gene: 10. The germline gives CDR1 SGHKS, CDR2 YYEKEE (reference sequence). The CDR3 protein is CASSGGQPGVYGYTF. Written as DNA, the CDR3 is TGTGCCAGCAGCGGGGGACAGCCCGGTGTCTATGGCTACACCTTC.

The table lists this clonotype with many counts. The chain couples TRBV27 to TRBJ1-1, with a tentative D call TRBD1 (5 bases). CDR3 size: 15 residues. Germline assignment: CDR1 MNHEY and CDR2 SMNVEV (reference sequence). V gave up 3 bases and J gave up 4 bases, with 15 bases separating them. The CDR3, as DNA: TGTGCCAGCAGTTTGGACGCGGGACGCCTCACTGAAGCTTTCTTT. Encoded protein: CASSLDAGRLTEAFF.

V and J are TRBV6-1 and TRBJ2-7; 11 nucleotides agree with TRBD2. CDR3 length: 14 amino acids. V was pared by 6 bases and J by 5 bases, with 6 bases of the junction left unmatched. Germline V gene sequence: CDR1 MNHNS, CDR2 SASEGT. CDR3 in DNA: TGTGCCAGCAGGGACAGACTAGCGGGAAACGAGCAGTACTTC. Amino acid sequence: CASRDRLAGNEQYF.

This clonotype was found many times. The DNA of the CDR3 is TGTGCCAGCACCTTGGCGGGAGAAGATCGCGAGCAGTACTTC. Protein: CASTLAGEDREQYF. The J gene is TRBJ2-7, the V gene TRBV28; TRBD2 aligns across 7 bases. Germline V gives CDR1 MDHEN, CDR2 SYDVKM. The CDR3 is made up of 14 amino acids. Trimming at V came to 7 bases and at J to 6 bases, leaving 12 bases not matched to a gene.

The sample holds a few counts of this clonotype. The rearrangement uses TRBV30 and TRBJ1-1, with D perhaps TRBD1 (6 bases). Trimming removed 5 bases at V and 1 base at J, with 8 bases between. CDR1 is GTSNPN and CDR2 is SVGIG in the germline V gene (reference sequence). The CDR3 consists of 12 residues. The CDR3 nucleotides read TGTGCCTGGGGCAGGGGGAACACTGAAGCTTTCTTT. Its translation: CAWGRGNTEAFF.

V is TRBV7-2 and J is TRBJ2-1; 9 nucleotides line up with TRBD2. J lost 13 bases, V lost 5 bases, and 9 bases had no gene match. The CDR3 extends over 13 amino acids. In germline, CDR1 is SGHTA, CDR2 FQGNSA. The CDR3 DNA reads TGTGCCAGCAGCATCGGGCTAGCGGGATATCAGTTCTTC. This sequence encodes CASSIGLAGYQFF.

The chain couples TRBV14 to TRBJ2-7; 12 nucleotides match TRBD2. J lost 5 bases, V lost 0 bases, and 8 bases had no gene match. Germline assignment: CDR1 SGHDN and CDR2 FVKESK. The CDR3 length is 17 residues. The CDR3 DNA is TGTGCCAGCAGCCAAGAAAGATGGCTAGCGGGAGGGGACGAGCAGTACTTC. It yields the protein CASSQERWLAGGDEQYF.

This clonotype was picked up many times. The junction departs from the called germline gene at one end, perhaps through a read error. The chain links TRBV2 to TRBJ1-1; 8 bases agree with TRBD1. The V gene's germline CDR1 is SNHLY and CDR2 FYNNEI. CDR3 length equals 17 residues. The CDR3 DNA follows: TGTGCCAGCAGGGAAGCTCGGGTTCACAGGGGGGGCACTGAAGCTTTCTTT. Translated, it gives CASREARVHRGGTEAFF. Full variable domain (outside the CDR3, taken from reference TRBV2 and TRBJ1-1): EPEVTQTPSHQVTQMGQEVILRCVPISNHLYFYWYRQILGQKVEFLVSFYNNEISEKSEIFDDQFSVERPDGSNFTLKIRSTKLEDSAMYFCASREARVHRGGTEAFFGQGTRLTVV.

The table lists this clonotype with many counts. This chain joins TRBV27 and TRBJ2-7, with D possibly being TRBD1 or TRBD2 (5 bases each). Trimming took off 0 bases at V and 4 bases at J, with 19 bases between the two ends. Germline-derived CDR1 and CDR2 are MNHEY and SMNVEV (reference sequence). There are 17 residues in the CDR3. The CDR3 DNA follows: TGTGCCAGCAGTTTATCTGTGGGGCTAGCAACCCAATACGAGCAGTACTTC. Translating it yields CASSLSVGLATQYEQYF.

CDR3 coding DNA: TGTGCCAGCAGCCAAGTAGCGGCGGGACAGGGACCCTACGAGCAGTACTTC. Its translation: CASSQVAAGQGPYEQYF. The V call is TRBV3-1, the J call TRBJ2-7, with 9 bases matching TRBD1. Per germline, CDR1 LGHDT and CDR2 YNNKEL (reference sequence). The junction had 9 bases not matched to a gene; V was cut back by 1 base and J by 2 bases. The CDR3 extends over 17 amino acids.

This clonotype has just a few counts. This sequence joins TRBV2 and TRBJ2-7, with 7 bases fitting TRBD2. Losses at the gene ends were 1 base for V and 2 bases for J; bases not matched to a gene: 8. CDR1 is SNHLY and CDR2 is FYNNEI in the germline V gene. The CDR3 consists of 16 residues. This chain's CDR3 is CASSEDSLAGTYEQYF. CDR3 coding DNA: TGTGCCAGCAGTGAAGACTCATTAGCGGGTACCTACGAGCAGTACTTC.

The CDR3 bases are TGCGCCAGTGGAGGAAACTTCTACGAGCAGTACTTC. Its protein product is CASGGNFYEQYF. The V gene is TRBV10-2, the J gene TRBJ2-7; D perhaps matches TRBD2 (5 bases). CDR1 is WSHSY and CDR2 is SAAADI in the germline V gene. This CDR3 contains 12 residues. V lost 9 bases to trimming and J lost 3 bases, with 12 bases between them.

The chain joins TRBV5-1 to TRBJ1-1; 7 nucleotides line up with TRBD1. The CDR3 consists of 15 residues. V gave up 4 bases and J gave up 2 bases; unmatched junction bases: 8. Germline V gene data show CDR1 as SGHRS and CDR2 as YFSETQ. The CDR3 sequence is CASSTGTARNTEAFF. CDR3 in DNA: TGCGCCAGCAGCACCGGGACAGCCCGTAACACTGAAGCTTTCTTT.

The CDR3 loop is CASSPGLAGFNSYEQYF. CDR3 in DNA: TGTGCCAGCAGTCCGGGACTAGCGGGATTTAACTCCTACGAGCAGTACTTC. The chain recombines TRBV12-3 or TRBV12-4 with TRBJ2-7; 13 bases align to TRBD2. CDR3 length: 17 amino acids. V lost 5 bases to trimming and J lost 0 bases; unmatched junction nucleotides: 7.

In its sample, this clonotype was seen a few times. The genes are TRBV10-3 and TRBJ1-5; D is unclear. The V gene's germline CDR1 is ENHRY and CDR2 SYGVKD. The CDR3 runs 15 residues. Deletions cut 2 bases from V and 4 bases from J, with 12 bases between. DNA of the CDR3: TGTGCCATCAGTGAGAACGGGGTAAATAATCAGCCCCAGCATTTT. It is translated as CAISENGVNNQPQHF.

There are many counts of this clonotype. This chain joins TRBV20-1 and TRBJ1-1; 8 bases line up with TRBD1. Germline assignment: CDR1 DFQATT and CDR2 SNEGSKA (reference sequence). After removal of 6 bases from V and 7 bases from J, the junction contained 7 bases not matched to a gene. The length of the CDR3 is 12 residues. The CDR3 region has the DNA TGCAGTGCAATACAGGGGGTGAGTGAAGCTTTCTTT. Translated, it gives CSAIQGVSEAFF.